This paragraph reports one T cell receptor beta chain. The entry originates in a study of blood T cell repertoires in COVID-19. Study-level background: T cells, B-cell-depleted T cells, or PBMCs provided the cDNA or gDNA that served as material.

This table comes from immunoSEQ multiplex PCR, and its TCRdb copy is limited to in-frame clones, with some not included. The sample has 30,000 to 40,000 clones, over 80% seen once. This CDR3 spans 14 amino acids. Trimming removed 5 bases at V and 3 bases at J, with 14 bases between. Per the germline V gene, CDR1 is LNHDA and CDR2 is SQIVND (reference sequence). The V call is TRBV19, the J call TRBJ2-7; D not resolved. Sequences were obtained from peripheral blood. This receptor was taken from a man aged 55 to 70 with active COVID-19. The CDR3 spells CASSGRSGVYEQYF. The DNA of the CDR3 is TGTGCCAGTAGTGGTCGGAGTGGTGTCTACGAGCAGTACTTC.